These 31 T cell receptor beta chains came from one sample sequenced in a study of T cells in Graves' hyperthyroidism and ophthalmopathy. RNA transcripts yielded amplified TCR beta CDR3 regions. A set of HTBI primers served as the primers for a first-round RT-PCR of the TCR CDR3. TCRdb analysed the multiplex PCR reads with MiXCR anew, one entry per CDR3 protein. Here the sample spans hundreds of thousands of distinct CDR3 sequences, 46% being singletons. Material for sequencing was peripheral blood or thyroid tissue (not recorded which). These TCRs come from a woman aged 18-35 years with Graves' hyperthyroidism.

V usage is TRBV24-1 and J usage is TRBJ2-2; D is perhaps TRBD2 (5 bases). Trimming removed 3 bases from V and 15 bases from J, with 10 bases in between. Germline CDR1 and CDR2: KGHDR and SFDVKD. The CDR3 is 11 residues long. The CDR3 DNA follows: TGTGCCACCAGTGATCCCGGGAAGTTGTTTTTT. Translating it yields CATSDPGKLFF.

The chain joins TRBV7-8 to TRBJ1-5; 7 nucleotides line up with TRBD1. CDR1 SGHVS and CDR2 FQNEAQ come from the germline V gene. J gave up 2 bases and V 4 bases, and 5 bases lay outside the gene matches. The CDR3 spans 15 residues. The CDR3 DNA sequence: TGTGCCAGCAGCTCTGACAGGGTTGGCAATCAGCCCCAGCATTTT. Protein product: CASSSDRVGNQPQHF.

This sequence joins TRBV7-8 and TRBJ2-7; perhaps TRBD2 as D (6 bases). Germline V gene sequence: CDR1 SGHVS, CDR2 FQNEAQ. Deletions cut 4 bases from V and 2 bases from J, with 15 bases between. This CDR3 is 15 amino acids long. The CDR3 DNA reads as TGTGCCAGCAGCTGGGACTGGCGGAAGACCTACGAGCAGTACTTC. Protein product: CASSWDWRKTYEQYF. The complete variable domain, with remaining parts taken from reference TRBV7-8 and TRBJ2-7, reads GAGVSQSPRYKVAKRGQDVALRCDPISGHVSLFWYQQALGQGPEFLTYFQNEAQLDKSGLPSDRFFAERPEGSVSTLKIQRTQQEDSAVYLCASSWDWRKTYEQYFGPGTRLTVT.

The chain carries TRBV11-2 and TRBJ2-2; TRBD1 matches 8 bases. Germline V CDR1 and CDR2: SGHAT, FQNNGV. The CDR3 runs 16 residues. V trimming: 5 bases; J trimming: 1 base; junction bases outside the gene matches: 6. The CDR3 DNA reads TGTGCCAGCAGCGGGAGAGGACAGGGGAACACCGGGGAGCTGTTTTTT. It codes for CASSGRGQGNTGELFF.

This clonotype has a count of ten or more. This chain joins TRBV2 and TRBJ2-5; D uncertain. V was pared by 10 bases and J by 1 base, with 13 bases between. The CDR3 runs to 13 residues. Looked up from germline, CDR1 is SNHLY and CDR2 is FYNNEI. Here the CDR3 reads CATQTTRQETQYF. The CDR3 coding sequence is TGTGCCACCCAGACCACCCGCCAAGAGACCCAGTACTTC.

The chain combines TRBV5-1 with TRBJ2-7; the match to TRBD2 covers 11 bases. J was trimmed by 0 bases and V by 0 bases; bases with no gene match: 8. The CDR3 runs 18 residues. Germline V gene sequence: CDR1 SGHRS, CDR2 YFSETQ. This chain's CDR3 is CASSLGGLAVPISYEQYF. The DNA for the CDR3 is TGCGCCAGCAGCTTGGGGGGACTAGCGGTTCCCATCTCCTACGAGCAGTACTTC.

V is TRBV7-2 and J is TRBJ2-7; D not resolved. The CDR3 covers 14 residues. Germline V gene data show CDR1 as SGHTA and CDR2 as FQGNSA. V was trimmed by 1 base and J by 4 bases, leaving 11 bases between them. Here the CDR3 DNA reads TGTGCCAGCAGCTTAGACCAAACGGAGTACGAGCAGTACTTC. Its protein product is CASSLDQTEYEQYF.

The V and J genes are TRBV15 and TRBJ1-3; D gene unclear. Germline V CDR1 and CDR2: LNHNV, YYDKDF (reference sequence). The CDR3 consists of 12 residues. V was trimmed by 5 bases and J by 13 bases, leaving 15 bases between them. The chain's CDR3 is CATSPEGSKIYF. The CDR3 DNA reads TGTGCCACCAGCCCGGAAGGCTCGAAGATATATTTT.

V and J are TRBV2 and TRBJ1-1; 9 bases map to TRBD1. The J segment lost 11 bases and the V segment lost 3 bases, leaving 4 bases of the junction unmatched. From germline, CDR1 is SNHLY and CDR2 FYNNEI. The CDR3 extends over 12 amino acids. CDR3 coding DNA: TGTGCCAGCAGTGAGACAGGGGGGTACGCTTTCTTT. Translation gives CASSETGGYAFF.

The CDR3 protein is CASWRIGLWETQYF. DNA for the CDR3: TGTGCCAGCTGGCGAATAGGCTTATGGGAGACCCAGTACTTC. The chain couples TRBV6-5 to TRBJ2-5; D unclear. The germline V gene has CDR1 MNHEY and CDR2 SVGAGI. Trimming stripped 8 bases from V and 5 bases from J, with 18 bases between. The CDR3 has 14 amino acids.

The DNA of the CDR3 is TGTGCCAGCAGTGGGGACAGGGCACGGAATGAGCAGTTCTTC. This gives the protein CASSGDRARNEQFF. The J gene is TRBJ2-1, the V gene TRBV2, with 9 bases fitting TRBD1. Germline-derived CDR1 and CDR2 are SNHLY and FYNNEI. The CDR3 is 14 residues long. V was clipped by 4 bases and J by 7 bases; unmatched bases: 5.

In regard to this clonotype: At one of its ends the junction is not consistent with the germline gene, which may arise from a read error. The chain links TRBV6-5 to TRBJ2-2; D perhaps matches TRBD1 (5 bases). Germline lookup yields CDR1 MNHEY and CDR2 SVGAGI. The length of the CDR3 is 16 residues. In nucleotides, the CDR3 is TGTGCCATCAGTTACTCGGCAGGGTCTACGTCCGGGGAGCTGTTTTTT. This codes for CAISYSAGSTSGELFF.

The rearrangement links TRBV11-1 to TRBJ2-7; 10 nucleotides agree with TRBD2. Per the germline V gene, CDR1 is SGHAT and CDR2 is FQDESV (reference sequence). The CDR3 has 16 amino acids. The junction had 15 bases not matched to a gene; V was cut back by 6 bases and J by 7 bases. CDR3 region: CASRPSGSGSYNEQYF. For the CDR3, the DNA is TGTGCCAGCAGACCTAGCGGGAGCGGGTCCTACAATGAGCAGTACTTC.

The chain carries TRBV7-2 and TRBJ2-7, with 9 positions matching TRBD2. The V and J ends lost 5 bases and 2 bases, in that order; junction bases with no gene match: 7. This CDR3 region has 15 residues. The germline gives CDR1 SGHTA, CDR2 FQGNSA. DNA for the CDR3: TGTGCCAGCAGCCAAGTAGCGGGAGAGACCTACGAGCAGTACTTC. Translating gives CASSQVAGETYEQYF.

V is TRBV7-9 and J is TRBJ1-2, with TRBD1 matching over 10 bases. V gave up 3 bases and J gave up 7 bases; unmatched junction bases: 5. CDR1 and CDR2 (germline): SEHNR, FQNEAQ (reference sequence). The length of the CDR3 is 14 residues. The CDR3 protein is CASSLDRGMGGYTF. As DNA, the CDR3 is TGTGCCAGCAGCTTGGACAGGGGGATGGGTGGCTACACCTTC.

This clonotype was detected once. The gene calls are TRBV2 and TRBJ1-5, with TRBD1 matching over 7 bases. Germline V gene lookup returns CDR1 SNHLY and CDR2 FYNNEI. The V and J ends lost 6 bases and 5 bases, in that order; junction bases with no gene match: 10. The CDR3 consists of 15 residues. DNA of the CDR3: TGTGCCAGCAGGGATCGCGACAGGGCGGATCAGCCCCAGCATTTT. Residues: CASRDRDRADQPQHF. The complete variable domain, with remaining parts taken from reference TRBV2 and TRBJ1-5, reads EPEVTQTPSHQVTQMGQEVILRCVPISNHLYFYWYRQILGQKVEFLVSFYNNEISEKSEIFDDQFSVERPDGSNFTLKIRSTKLEDSAMYFCASRDRDRADQPQHFGDGTRLSIL.

CDR3: CSATGGSDNTGELFF. CDR3 bases: TGCAGCGCAACGGGTGGGAGCGACAACACCGGGGAGCTGTTTTTT. This sequence joins TRBV20-1 and TRBJ2-2; the D gene is possibly TRBD2 (5 bases). This CDR3 is 15 amino acids long. The germline gives CDR1 DFQATT, CDR2 SNEGSKA (reference sequence).

The V call is TRBV20-1, the J call TRBJ2-5; 12 bases are a match to TRBD2. The V and J ends lost 3 bases and 5 bases, in that order; junction bases with no gene match: 7. In germline, CDR1 is DFQATT, CDR2 SNEGSKA (reference sequence). The CDR3 consists of 15 residues. The CDR3 DNA reads TGCAGTGCTAGTTTGACTAGCGGGAGTTTGGAGACCCAGTACTTC. This sequence encodes CSASLTSGSLETQYF.

The sample holds many counts of this clonotype. This chain links TRBV7-8 with TRBJ2-5; TRBD1 might be the D (6 bases). There are 14 residues in the CDR3. Deletions cut 7 bases from V and 3 bases from J, with 15 bases between. Per germline, CDR1 SGHVS and CDR2 FQNEAQ. CDR3 in amino acids: CASTAKRTEETQYF. The CDR3, as DNA: TGTGCCAGCACCGCAAAGCGGACAGAAGAGACCCAGTACTTC.

The chain recombines TRBV29-1 with TRBJ1-4, with D possibly matching TRBD1 (5 bases). The V gene lost 4 bases and the J gene lost 0 bases, with 12 bases spanning the gap. The CDR3 length is 15 residues. The germline gives CDR1 SQVTM, CDR2 ANQGSEA. In nucleotides, the CDR3 is TGCAGCGTTGTTTCCGGGGCCGCAACTAATGAAAAACTGTTTTTT. As protein: CSVVSGAATNEKLFF.

The V call is TRBV7-8, the J call TRBJ1-5; possibly TRBD1 for D (5 bases). Trimming shortened V by 6 bases and J by 5 bases, and 14 bases separated the two germline ends. Germline CDR1 is SGHVS and CDR2 is FQNEAQ. The CDR3 is made up of 14 amino acids. The CDR3 region is CASSWAGAHQPQHF. CDR3 nucleotides: TGTGCCAGCAGTTGGGCCGGGGCGCATCAGCCCCAGCATTTT.

The sample holds a few counts of this clonotype. One junction end disagrees with the germline gene, perhaps due to a read error. The CDR3 nucleotides read TGCGCCAGCAGCCAAGTCTCAGGGCAGAGCACTGAAGCTTTCTTT. It is translated as CASSQVSGQSTEAFF. The J gene is TRBJ1-1, the V gene TRBV7-8; TRBD1 is a possible D gene (5 bases). Per the germline V gene, CDR1 is SGHVS and CDR2 is FQNEAQ. The CDR3 is 15 amino acids. Full variable domain (rest looked up from reference TRBV7-8 and TRBJ1-1): GAGVSQSPRYKVAKRGQDVALRCDPISGHVSLFWYQQALGQGPEFLTYFQNEAQLDKSGLPSDRFFAERPEGSVSTLKIQRTQQEDSAVYLCASSQVSGQSTEAFFGQGTRLTVV.

Here the CDR3 DNA reads TGTGCCAGCAGCGTAGGGGTCAGGGATACTGAAGCTTTCTTT. Its translation is CASSVGVRDTEAFF. The chain links TRBV9 to TRBJ1-1; D possibly corresponds to TRBD1 (5 bases). Germline CDR1 SGDLS, CDR2 YYNGEE. The V end was cut by 0 bases, the J end by 5 bases, with 11 bases between. This CDR3 is built from 14 residues.

This chain links TRBV9 with TRBJ1-1; TRBD1 agrees at 9 bases. With V trimmed by 0 bases and J by 4 bases, 1 base remained unmatched. The length of the CDR3 is 14 residues. Germline V gene data show CDR1 as SGDLS and CDR2 as YYNGEE. This CDR3 is CASSVATGGTEAFF. Here the CDR3 DNA reads TGTGCCAGCAGCGTAGCGACAGGGGGCACTGAAGCTTTCTTT.

The chain uses TRBV20-1 and TRBJ1-2; 7 bases agree with TRBD1. Germline loops: CDR1 DFQATT, CDR2 SNEGSKA (reference sequence). The CDR3 totals 14 residues. Germline trimming cut 1 base from V and 7 bases from J; bases unmatched to any gene: 9. The CDR3, as DNA: TGCAGTGCTAGAGCGGGACGGGACAGAGGTGGCTACACCTTC. Translating gives CSARAGRDRGGYTF.

In its sample, this clonotype was seen once. The V gene is TRBV29-1, the J gene TRBJ2-7; TRBD2 agrees at 7 bases. The germline gives CDR1 SQVTM, CDR2 ANQGSEA. The ends lost 7 bases at V and 5 bases at J; junction bases unmatched: 14. The length of the CDR3 is 14 residues. CDR3 protein: CSATGTTREDEQYF. CDR3 coding DNA: TGCAGCGCCACCGGGACTACCCGTGAGGACGAGCAGTACTTC.

The rearrangement links TRBV7-9 to TRBJ1-2; 7 nucleotides match TRBD1. Trimming at V came to 7 bases and at J to 8 bases, leaving 13 bases not matched to a gene. This CDR3 has 14 amino acids. The germline gives CDR1 SEHNR, CDR2 FQNEAQ (reference sequence). The CDR3 spells CASITGQAINGYTF. In nucleotides, the CDR3 is TGTGCCAGCATCACCGGACAGGCGATAAACGGCTACACCTTC.

This chain uses TRBV19 with TRBJ2-6; possibly TRBD2 for D (5 bases). V was clipped by 5 bases and J by 1 base, with 6 bases between them. The CDR3 sequence is 14 residues long. Germline V gives CDR1 LNHDA, CDR2 SQIVND (reference sequence). The CDR3 DNA reads as TGTGCCAGTAGTTCGGGATCTGGGGCCAACGTCCTGACTTTC. The encoded protein is CASSSGSGANVLTF.

This clonotype was recorded a few times. This rearrangement joins TRBV7-2 to TRBJ1-4; no reliable D call. V lost 0 bases and J 5 bases, leaving 10 bases between the germline ends. The CDR3 extends over 15 amino acids. Germline CDR1 is SGHTA and CDR2 is FQGNSA. In DNA, the CDR3 is TGTGCCAGCAGCTTAGCCGGCGGGTGGAATGAAAAACTGTTTTTT. Encoded protein: CASSLAGGWNEKLFF.

This chain uses TRBV29-1 with TRBJ1-5; D gene unclear. CDR1 is SQVTM and CDR2 is ANQGSEA in the germline V gene. The CDR3 loop spans 16 amino acids. The CDR3 spells CSATLGSYLSNQPQHF. Here the CDR3 DNA reads TGCAGTGCTACTCTGGGGAGTTACTTGAGCAATCAGCCCCAGCATTTT.

V is TRBV7-3 and J is TRBJ2-7; D unclear. The CDR3 contains 14 residues. The V gene's germline CDR1 is SGHTA and CDR2 FQGTGA. V was trimmed by 3 bases and J by 0 bases, leaving 9 bases between them. The CDR3 nucleotides are TGTGCCAGCAGCTTTGGCGGTAACTCCTACGAGCAGTACTTC. Protein sequence: CASSFGGNSYEQYF.